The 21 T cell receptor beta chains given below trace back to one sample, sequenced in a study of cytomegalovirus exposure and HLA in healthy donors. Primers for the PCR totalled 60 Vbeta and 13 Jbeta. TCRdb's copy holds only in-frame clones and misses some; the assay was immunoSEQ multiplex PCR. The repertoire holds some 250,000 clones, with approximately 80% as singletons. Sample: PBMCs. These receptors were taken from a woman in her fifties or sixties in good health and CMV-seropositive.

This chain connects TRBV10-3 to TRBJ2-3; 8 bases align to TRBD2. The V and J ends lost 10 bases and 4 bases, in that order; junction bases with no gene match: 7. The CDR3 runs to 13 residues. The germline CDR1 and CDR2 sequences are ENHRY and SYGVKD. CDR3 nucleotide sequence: TGTGCCACCGGGGGGGGTAGTGCAGATACGCAGTATTTT. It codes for CATGGGSADTQYF.

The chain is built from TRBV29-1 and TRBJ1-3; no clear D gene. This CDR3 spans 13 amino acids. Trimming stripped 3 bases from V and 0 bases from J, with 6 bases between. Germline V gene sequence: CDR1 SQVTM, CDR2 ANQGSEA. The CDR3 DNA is TGCAGCGTTGAGTCAGACTCTGGAAACACCATATATTTT. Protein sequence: CSVESDSGNTIYF.

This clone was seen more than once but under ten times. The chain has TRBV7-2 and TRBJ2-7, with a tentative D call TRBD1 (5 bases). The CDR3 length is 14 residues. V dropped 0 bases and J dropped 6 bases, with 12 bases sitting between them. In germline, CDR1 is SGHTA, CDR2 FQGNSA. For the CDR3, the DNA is TGTGCCAGCAGCTTAGCCCAGGGCGCATCCGAGCAGTACTTC. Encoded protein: CASSLAQGASEQYF.

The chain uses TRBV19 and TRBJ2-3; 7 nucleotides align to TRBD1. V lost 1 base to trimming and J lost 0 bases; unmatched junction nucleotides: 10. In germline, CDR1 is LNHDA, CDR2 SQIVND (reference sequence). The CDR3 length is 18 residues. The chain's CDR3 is CASSIGGRQGRSTDTQYF. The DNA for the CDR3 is TGTGCCAGTAGTATAGGGGGACGACAGGGAAGGAGCACAGATACGCAGTATTTT. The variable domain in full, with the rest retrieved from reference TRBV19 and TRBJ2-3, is DGGITQSPKYLFRKEGQNVTLSCEQNLNHDAMYWYRQDPGQGLRLIYYSQIVNDFQKGDIAEGYSVSREKKESFPLTVTSAQKNPTAFYLCASSIGGRQGRSTDTQYFGPGTRLTVL.

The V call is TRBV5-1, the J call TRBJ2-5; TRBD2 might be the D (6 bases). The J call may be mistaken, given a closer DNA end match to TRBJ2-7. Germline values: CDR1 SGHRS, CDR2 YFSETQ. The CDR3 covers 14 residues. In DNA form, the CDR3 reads TGCGCCAGCAGCTTCTCCGGGACTCCCTACGAGCAGTACTTC. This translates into CASSFSGTPYEQYF.

CDR3: CASSKSGQGRYEQYF. CDR3 coding DNA: TGTGCCAGCAGCAAGTCGGGACAGGGTCGGTACGAGCAGTACTTC. This chain connects TRBV5-4 to TRBJ2-7, with 9 bases matching TRBD1. With V trimmed by 4 bases and J by 4 bases, 9 bases remained unmatched. Per germline, CDR1 SGHNT and CDR2 YYREEE (reference sequence). CDR3 size: 15 residues.

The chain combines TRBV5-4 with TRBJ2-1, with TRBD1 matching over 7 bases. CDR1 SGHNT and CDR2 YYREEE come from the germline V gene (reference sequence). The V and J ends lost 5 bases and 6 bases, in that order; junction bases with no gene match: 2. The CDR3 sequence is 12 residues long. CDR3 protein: CASSGDSNEQFF. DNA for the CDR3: TGTGCCAGCAGTGGGGACAGCAATGAGCAGTTCTTC.

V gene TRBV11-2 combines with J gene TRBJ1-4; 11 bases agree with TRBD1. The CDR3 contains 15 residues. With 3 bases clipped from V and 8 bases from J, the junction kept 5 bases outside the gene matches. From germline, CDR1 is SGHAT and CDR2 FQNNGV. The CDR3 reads CASSLRTGGREKLFF. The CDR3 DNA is TGTGCCAGCAGCTTGAGGACAGGGGGCAGGGAAAAACTGTTTTTT.

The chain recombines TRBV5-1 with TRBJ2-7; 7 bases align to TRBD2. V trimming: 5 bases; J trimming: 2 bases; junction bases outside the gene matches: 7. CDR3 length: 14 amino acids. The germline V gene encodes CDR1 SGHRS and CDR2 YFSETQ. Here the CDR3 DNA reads TGCGCCAGCAGGGGGGGGACGGCAACCTACGAGCAGTACTTC. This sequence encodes CASRGGTATYEQYF.

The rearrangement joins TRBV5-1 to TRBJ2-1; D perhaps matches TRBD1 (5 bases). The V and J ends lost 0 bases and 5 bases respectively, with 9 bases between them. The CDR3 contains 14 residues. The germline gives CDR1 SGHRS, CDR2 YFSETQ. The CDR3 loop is CASSLEGADNEQFF. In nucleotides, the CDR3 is TGCGCCAGCAGCTTGGAAGGGGCAGACAATGAGCAGTTCTTC.

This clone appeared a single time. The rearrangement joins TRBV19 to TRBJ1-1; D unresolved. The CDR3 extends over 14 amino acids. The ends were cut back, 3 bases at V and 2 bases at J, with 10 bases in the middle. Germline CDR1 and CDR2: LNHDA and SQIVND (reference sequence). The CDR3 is CASSMREGNTEAFF. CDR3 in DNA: TGTGCCAGTAGTATGCGGGAGGGCAACACTGAAGCTTTCTTT.

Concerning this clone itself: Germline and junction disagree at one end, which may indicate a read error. The CDR3 spells CASSEAQGAAFRVINSF. In DNA form, the CDR3 reads TGTGCCAGCAGTGAAGCGCAGGGGGCGGCCTTCAGAGTAATCAATAGCTTC. The chain employs TRBV6-1 and TRBJ2-7; 8 bases are shared with TRBD1. Germline values: CDR1 MNHNS, CDR2 SASEGT. This CDR3 is built from 17 residues.

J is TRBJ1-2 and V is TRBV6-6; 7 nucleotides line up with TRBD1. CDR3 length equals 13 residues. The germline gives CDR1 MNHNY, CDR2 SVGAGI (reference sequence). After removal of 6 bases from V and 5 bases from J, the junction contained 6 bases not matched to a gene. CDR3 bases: TGTGCCAGCAGCCCGGGACAGCAATATGGCTACACCTTC. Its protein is CASSPGQQYGYTF.

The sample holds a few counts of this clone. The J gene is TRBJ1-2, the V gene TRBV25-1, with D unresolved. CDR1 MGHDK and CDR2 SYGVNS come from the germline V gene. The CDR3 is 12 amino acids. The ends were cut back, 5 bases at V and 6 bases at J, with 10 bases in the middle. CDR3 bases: TGTGCCAGCAGTCCCGGGGTAGATGGCTACACCTTC. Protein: CASSPGVDGYTF.

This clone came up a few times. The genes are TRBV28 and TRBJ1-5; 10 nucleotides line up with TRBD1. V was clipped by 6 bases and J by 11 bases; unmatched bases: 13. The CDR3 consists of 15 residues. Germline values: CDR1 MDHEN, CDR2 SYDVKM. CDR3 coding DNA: TGTGCCAGCAGCATGGGACAGGGGATCACTGGGGCCCAGCATTTT. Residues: CASSMGQGITGAQHF.

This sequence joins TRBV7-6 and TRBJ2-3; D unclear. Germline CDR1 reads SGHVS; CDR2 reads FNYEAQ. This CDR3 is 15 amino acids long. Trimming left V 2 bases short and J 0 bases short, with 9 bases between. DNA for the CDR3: TGTGCCAGCAGCTTATCTGCTATTAGCACAGATACGCAGTATTTT. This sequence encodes CASSLSAISTDTQYF.

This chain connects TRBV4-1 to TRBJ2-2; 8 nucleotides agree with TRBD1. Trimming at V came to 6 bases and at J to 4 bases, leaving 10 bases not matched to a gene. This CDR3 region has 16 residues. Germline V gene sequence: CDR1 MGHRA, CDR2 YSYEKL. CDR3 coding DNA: TGCGCCAGCAGGCTGTCGACAGGGGCCGGCACCGGGGAGCTGTTTTTT. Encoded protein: CASRLSTGAGTGELFF.

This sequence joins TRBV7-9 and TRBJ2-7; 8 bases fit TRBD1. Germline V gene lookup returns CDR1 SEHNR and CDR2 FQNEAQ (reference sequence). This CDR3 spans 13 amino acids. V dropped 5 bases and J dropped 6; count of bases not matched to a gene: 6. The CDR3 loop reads CASSQRTGFEQYF. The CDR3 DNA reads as TGTGCCAGCAGCCAAAGGACAGGGTTCGAGCAGTACTTC.

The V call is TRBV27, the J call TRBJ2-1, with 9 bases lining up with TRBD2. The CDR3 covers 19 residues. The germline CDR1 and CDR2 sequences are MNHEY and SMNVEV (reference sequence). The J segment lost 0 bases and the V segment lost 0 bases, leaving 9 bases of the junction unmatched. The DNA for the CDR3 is TGTGCCAGCAGTTTATCGTCGGCTAGCGGGGCACGCTCCTACAATGAGCAGTTCTTC. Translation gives CASSLSSASGARSYNEQFF.

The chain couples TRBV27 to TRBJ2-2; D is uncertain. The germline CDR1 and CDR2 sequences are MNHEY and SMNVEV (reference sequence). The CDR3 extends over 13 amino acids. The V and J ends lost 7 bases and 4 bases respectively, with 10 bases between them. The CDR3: CASTPGLTGELFF. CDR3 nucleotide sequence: TGTGCCAGCACCCCTGGGCTCACCGGGGAGCTGTTTTTT.

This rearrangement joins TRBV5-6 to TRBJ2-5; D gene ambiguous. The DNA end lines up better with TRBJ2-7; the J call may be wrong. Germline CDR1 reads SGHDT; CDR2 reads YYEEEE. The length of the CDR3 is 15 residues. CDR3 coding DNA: TGTGCCAGCAGCTTGGGCTCGTCGGTCTCCTACGAGCAGTACTTC. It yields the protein CASSLGSSVSYEQYF.